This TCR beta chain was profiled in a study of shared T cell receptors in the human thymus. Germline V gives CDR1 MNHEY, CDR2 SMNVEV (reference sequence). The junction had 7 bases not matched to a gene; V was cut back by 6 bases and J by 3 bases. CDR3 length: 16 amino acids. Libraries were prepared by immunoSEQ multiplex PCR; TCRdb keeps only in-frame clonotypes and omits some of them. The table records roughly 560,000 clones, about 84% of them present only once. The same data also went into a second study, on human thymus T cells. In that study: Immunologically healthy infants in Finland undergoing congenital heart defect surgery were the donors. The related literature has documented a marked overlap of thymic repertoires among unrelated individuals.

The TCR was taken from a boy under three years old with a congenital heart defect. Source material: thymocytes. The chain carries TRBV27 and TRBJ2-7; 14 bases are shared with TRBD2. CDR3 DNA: TGTGCCAGCAGAACCGTCGGGACTAGCGGGAGCTACGAGCAGTACTTC. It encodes CASRTVGTSGSYEQYF.